This TCR beta chain stems from a study of human T cells and chemical hapten exposure. Time point of the sample: healthy volunteer bleed at 2 weeks. Total RNA was isolated from unfractionated whole blood. This clonotype has ten or more counts. Individual cDNA molecules each carried unique molecular identifiers attached by the library. Authors' processing steps: There were a median of around 96,000 TCRs per sample, with a range from roughly 20,000 to 690,600. One entry per CDR3 protein, called by TCRdb with MiXCR from the RACE reads. These V and J calls originate from TCRdb's pipeline instead of the authors' own analysis. The sample contains some 90,000 distinct CDR3 sequences, approximately 8.2% of which appear only once. Trimming cost V 5 bases and J 8 bases, with 7 bases left between them. The CDR3 runs 11 residues. In germline, CDR1 is MNHEY, CDR2 SVGEGT.

The rearrangement uses TRBV6-2 or TRBV6-3 and TRBJ2-1; D is uncertain. This receptor was identified in a female donor in good health. Some clones in this sample may be carry-over from other donors' samples. The sample comprised whole blood. The CDR3 is CASSPGHEQFF. DNA for the CDR3: TGTGCCAGCAGTCCGGGTCATGAGCAGTTCTTC.